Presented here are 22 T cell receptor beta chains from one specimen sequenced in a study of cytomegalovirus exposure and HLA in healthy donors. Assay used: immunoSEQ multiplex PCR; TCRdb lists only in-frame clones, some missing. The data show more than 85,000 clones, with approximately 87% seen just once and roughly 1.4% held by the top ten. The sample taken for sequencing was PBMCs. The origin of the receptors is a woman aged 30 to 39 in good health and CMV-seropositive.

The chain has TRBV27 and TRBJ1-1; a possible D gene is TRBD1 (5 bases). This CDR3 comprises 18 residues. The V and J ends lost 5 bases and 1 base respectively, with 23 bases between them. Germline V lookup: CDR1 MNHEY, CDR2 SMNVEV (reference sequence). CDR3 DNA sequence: TGTGCCAGCAGTCCCCGCAGGACGCTTCTGGGGGGGAACACTGAAGCTTTCTTT. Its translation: CASSPRRTLLGGNTEAFF.

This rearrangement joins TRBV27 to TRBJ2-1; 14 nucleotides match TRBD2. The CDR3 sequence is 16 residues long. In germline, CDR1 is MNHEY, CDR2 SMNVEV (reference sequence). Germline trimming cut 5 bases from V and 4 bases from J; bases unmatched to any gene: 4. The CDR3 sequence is CASSPRLAGGYNEQFF. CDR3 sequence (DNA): TGTGCCAGCAGTCCCCGACTAGCGGGAGGGTACAATGAGCAGTTCTTC.

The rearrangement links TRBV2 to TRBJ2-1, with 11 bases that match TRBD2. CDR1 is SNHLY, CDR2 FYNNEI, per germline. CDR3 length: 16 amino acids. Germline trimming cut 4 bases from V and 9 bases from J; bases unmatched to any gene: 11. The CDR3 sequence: CASSARLAGGGGEQFF. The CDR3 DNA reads TGTGCCAGCAGTGCTAGGCTAGCGGGGGGCGGCGGTGAGCAGTTCTTC. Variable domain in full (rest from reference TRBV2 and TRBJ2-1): EPEVTQTPSHQVTQMGQEVILRCVPISNHLYFYWYRQILGQKVEFLVSFYNNEISEKSEIFDDQFSVERPDGSNFTLKIRSTKLEDSAMYFCASSARLAGGGGEQFFGPGTRLTVL.

CDR3 sequence (DNA): TGCGCCAGCAGCCAGTACCTACGTGCCTCCTCCTACGAGCAGTACTTC. Encoded protein: CASSQYLRASSYEQYF. This chain uses TRBV4-1 with TRBJ2-7; D gene unclear. The ends were cut back, 3 bases at V and 0 bases at J, with 15 bases in the middle. The germline CDR1 and CDR2 sequences are MGHRA and YSYEKL. There are 16 residues in the CDR3.

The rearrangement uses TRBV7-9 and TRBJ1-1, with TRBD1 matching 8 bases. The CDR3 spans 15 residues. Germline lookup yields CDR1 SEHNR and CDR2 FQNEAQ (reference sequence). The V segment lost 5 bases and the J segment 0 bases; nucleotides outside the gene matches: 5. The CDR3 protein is CASSPGTGLNTEAFF. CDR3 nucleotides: TGTGCCAGCAGCCCTGGGACAGGCCTGAACACTGAAGCTTTCTTT.

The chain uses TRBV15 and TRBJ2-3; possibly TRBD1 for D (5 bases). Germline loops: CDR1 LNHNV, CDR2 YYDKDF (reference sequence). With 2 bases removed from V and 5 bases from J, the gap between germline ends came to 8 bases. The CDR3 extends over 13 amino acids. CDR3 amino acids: CATSRSREDTQYF. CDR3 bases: TGTGCCACCAGCAGATCCAGGGAAGATACGCAGTATTTT.

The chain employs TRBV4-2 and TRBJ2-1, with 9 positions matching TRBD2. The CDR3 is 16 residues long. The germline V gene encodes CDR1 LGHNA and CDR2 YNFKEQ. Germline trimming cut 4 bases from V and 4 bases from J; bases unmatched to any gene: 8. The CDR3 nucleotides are TGTGCCAGCAGCCGTATAGCGGGAGCTATGTACAATGAGCAGTTCTTC. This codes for CASSRIAGAMYNEQFF.

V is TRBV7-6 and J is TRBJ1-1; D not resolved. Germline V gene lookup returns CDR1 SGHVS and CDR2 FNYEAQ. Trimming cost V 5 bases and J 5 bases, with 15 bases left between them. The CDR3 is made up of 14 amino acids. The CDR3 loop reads CASSPTRGGTEAFF. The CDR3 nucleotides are TGTGCCAGCAGCCCAACCCGGGGAGGGACTGAAGCTTTCTTT.

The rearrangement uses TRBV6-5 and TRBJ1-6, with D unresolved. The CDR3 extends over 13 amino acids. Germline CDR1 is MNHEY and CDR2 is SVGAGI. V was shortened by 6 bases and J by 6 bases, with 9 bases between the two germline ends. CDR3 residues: CASSALFNSPLHF. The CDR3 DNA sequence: TGTGCCAGCAGCGCACTATTTAATTCACCCCTCCACTTT.

CDR3 DNA sequence: TGTGCCAGCAGCGTTTCCGGGACTAGCGGGGGGGCAGTGGAGACCCAGTACTTC. This gives the protein CASSVSGTSGGAVETQYF. The V gene is TRBV9, the J gene TRBJ2-5; 16 nucleotides line up with TRBD2. V trimming: 2 bases; J trimming: 5 bases; junction bases outside the gene matches: 9. CDR3 size: 18 residues. Germline CDR1 and CDR2: SGDLS and YYNGEE.

CDR3 coding DNA: TGTGCCAGCAGTTTATCAACTCACTATGGCTACACCTTC. Translation gives CASSLSTHYGYTF. The V and J genes are TRBV28 and TRBJ1-2; D is uncertain. Germline CDR1 reads MDHEN; CDR2 reads SYDVKM. V gave up 1 base and J gave up 3 bases, with 6 bases separating them. The CDR3 is 13 residues long.

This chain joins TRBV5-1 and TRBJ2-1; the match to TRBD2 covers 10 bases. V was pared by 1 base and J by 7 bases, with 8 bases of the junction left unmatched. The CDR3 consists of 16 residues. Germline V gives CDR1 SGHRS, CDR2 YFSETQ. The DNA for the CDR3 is TGCGCCAGCAGCTTGCGGGTAGCGGGGGGTAGTAATGAGCAGTTCTTC. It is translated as CASSLRVAGGSNEQFF.

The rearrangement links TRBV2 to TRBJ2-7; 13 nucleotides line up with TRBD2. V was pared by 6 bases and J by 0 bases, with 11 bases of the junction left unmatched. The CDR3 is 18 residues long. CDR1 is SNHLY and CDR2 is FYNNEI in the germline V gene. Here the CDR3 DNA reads TGTGCCAGCAGACCCGGACTAGCGGGGGACAGGAGCTCCTACGAGCAGTACTTC. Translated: CASRPGLAGDRSSYEQYF.

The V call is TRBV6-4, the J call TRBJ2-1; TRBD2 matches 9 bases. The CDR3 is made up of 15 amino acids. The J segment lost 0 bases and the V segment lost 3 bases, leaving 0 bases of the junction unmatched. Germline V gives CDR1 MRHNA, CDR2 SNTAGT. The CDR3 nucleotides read TGTGCCAGCAGTGAGCGGGGGGGCTCCTACAATGAGCAGTTCTTC. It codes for CASSERGGSYNEQFF.

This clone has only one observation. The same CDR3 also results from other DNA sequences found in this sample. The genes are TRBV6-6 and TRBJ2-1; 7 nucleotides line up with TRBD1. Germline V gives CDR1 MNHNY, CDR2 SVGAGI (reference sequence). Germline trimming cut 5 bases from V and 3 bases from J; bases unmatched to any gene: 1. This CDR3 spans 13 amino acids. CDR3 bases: TGTGCCAGCAGTCGGGACAGCTACAATGAGCAGTTCTTC. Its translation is CASSRDSYNEQFF.

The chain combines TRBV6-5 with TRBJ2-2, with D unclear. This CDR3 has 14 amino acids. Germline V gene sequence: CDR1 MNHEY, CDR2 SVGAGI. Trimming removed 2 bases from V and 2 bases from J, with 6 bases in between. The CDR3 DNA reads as TGTGCCAGCAGTTACCGTCTCAACACCGGGGAGCTGTTTTTT. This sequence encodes CASSYRLNTGELFF.

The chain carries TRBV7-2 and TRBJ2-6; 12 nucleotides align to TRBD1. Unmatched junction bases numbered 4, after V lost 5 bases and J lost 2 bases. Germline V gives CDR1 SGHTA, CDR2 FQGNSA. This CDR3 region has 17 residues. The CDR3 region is CASSGGQGATGANVLTF. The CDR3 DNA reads TGTGCCAGCAGCGGGGGACAGGGGGCGACTGGGGCCAACGTCCTGACTTTC.

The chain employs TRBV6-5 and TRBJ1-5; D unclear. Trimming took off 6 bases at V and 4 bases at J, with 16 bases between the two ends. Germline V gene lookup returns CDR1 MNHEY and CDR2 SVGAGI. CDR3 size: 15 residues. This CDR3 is CASREEPTVNQPQHF. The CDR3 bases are TGTGCCAGCAGGGAGGAGCCTACAGTGAATCAGCCCCAGCATTTT.

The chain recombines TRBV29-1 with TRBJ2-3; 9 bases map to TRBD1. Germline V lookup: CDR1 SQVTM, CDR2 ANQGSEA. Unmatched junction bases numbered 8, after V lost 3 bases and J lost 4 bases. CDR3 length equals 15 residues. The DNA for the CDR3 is TGCAGCGTTGAGGGTACAGGGGGCGGCTCAGATACGCAGTATTTT. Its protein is CSVEGTGGGSDTQYF.

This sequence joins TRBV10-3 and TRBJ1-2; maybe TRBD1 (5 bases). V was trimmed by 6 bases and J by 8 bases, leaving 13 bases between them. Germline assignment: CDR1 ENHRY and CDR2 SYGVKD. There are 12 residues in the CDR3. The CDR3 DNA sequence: TGTGCCATCAGACTGCAGGGTTGGGGCTACACCTTC. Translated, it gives CAIRLQGWGYTF.

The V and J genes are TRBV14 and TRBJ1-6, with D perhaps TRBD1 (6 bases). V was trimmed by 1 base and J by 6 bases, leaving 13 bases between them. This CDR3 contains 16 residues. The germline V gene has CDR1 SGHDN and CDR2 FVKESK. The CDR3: CASSQGGGPGNSPLHF. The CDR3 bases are TGTGCCAGCAGCCAAGGCGGGGGGCCGGGTAATTCACCCCTCCACTTT.

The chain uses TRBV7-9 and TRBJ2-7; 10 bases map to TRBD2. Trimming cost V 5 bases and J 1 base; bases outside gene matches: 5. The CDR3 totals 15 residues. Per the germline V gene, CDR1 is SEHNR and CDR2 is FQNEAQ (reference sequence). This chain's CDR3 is CASSGGLARSYEQYF. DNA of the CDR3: TGTGCCAGCAGCGGGGGACTAGCGCGTTCCTACGAGCAGTACTTC.